This TCR beta chain appears in the sequencing data of a study of blood T cell repertoires in COVID-19. Profiled with immunoSEQ multiplex PCR; TCRdb holds only in-frame clones, not every one. Among 150,000 to 200,000 clones listed, approximately 86% were seen once. The V gene end was trimmed by 5 bases and the J gene end by 3 bases; junction bases not matched to a gene: 5. The CDR3 loop spans 14 amino acids. Per the germline V gene, CDR1 is SGHTA and CDR2 is FQGNSA. Sequenced sample: peripheral blood. The receptor's source is a man aged 55 to 70 with COVID-19, enrolled during active disease. The V call is TRBV7-2, the J call TRBJ2-7; 9 bases are a match to TRBD2. This CDR3 reads CASSPQRGDYEQYF. For the CDR3, the DNA is TGTGCCAGCAGCCCACAGCGGGGGGACTACGAGCAGTACTTC. Full variable domain (missing parts from reference TRBV7-2 and TRBJ2-7): GAGVSQSPSNKVTEKGKDVELRCDPISGHTALYWYRQSLGQGLEFLIYFQGNSAPDKSGLPSDRFSAERTGGSVSTLTIQRTQQEDSAVYLCASSPQRGDYEQYFGPGTRLTVT.